One sample yielded the 24 T cell receptor beta chains listed below, sequenced in a study of spatial heterogeneity in lung cancer. TCRdb reprocessed the 5' RACE reads with MiXCR, giving one entry per CDR3 protein. This sample has some 5,000 distinct CDR3 sequences; about 29% occur once, and the top ten carry about 25%. Time point described: sample taken at primary tumor resection. General study points: How many expanded intratumoral alpha and beta TCRs were present tracked the tumor mutation count, which was a count of nonsynonymous mutations.

Their cognate antigens are unknown. The sample here was lung tumor tissue, taken at surgery. The receptor set was obtained from a female donor with early-stage non-small cell lung cancer.

This clonotype is deemed medium-sized. The chain links TRBV6-2 or TRBV6-3 to TRBJ1-2; tentative D call: TRBD1 (5 bases). Per germline, CDR1 MNHEY and CDR2 SVGEGT. V dropped 5 bases and J dropped 6 bases, with 16 bases sitting between them. This CDR3 contains 14 residues. The CDR3 nucleotides are TGTGCCAGCAGTCACCGGGACCCAGGCAATGGCTACACCTTC. Translated, it gives CASSHRDPGNGYTF.

This clonotype is medium-sized by share. The chain couples TRBV7-2 to TRBJ2-7, with D perhaps matching TRBD2 (7 bases). Per germline, CDR1 SGHTA and CDR2 FQGNSA. The V gene lost 5 bases and the J gene lost 6 bases, with 14 bases spanning the gap. CDR3 length: 13 residues. CDR3 nucleotide sequence: TGTGCCAGCAGCGTAGTCGGGGGGCGCGAGCAGTACTTC. It encodes CASSVVGGREQYF.

This clonotype is classed as medium-sized. The chain employs TRBV4-2 and TRBJ2-1; 12 nucleotides match TRBD1. V gave up 0 bases and J gave up 7 bases; unmatched junction bases: 4. The CDR3 is 16 residues long. CDR1 is LGHNA and CDR2 is YNFKEQ in the germline V gene. CDR3 loop: CASSQDQGQGANEQFF. The CDR3 DNA follows: TGTGCCAGCAGCCAAGATCAGGGACAGGGGGCGAATGAGCAGTTCTTC.

This clonotype was counted only a few times. V and J are TRBV4-3 and TRBJ2-1, with 9 bases aligning to TRBD2. The germline V gene has CDR1 LGHNA and CDR2 YSLEER. CDR3 length equals 17 residues. Trimming at V came to 0 bases and at J to 4 bases, leaving 7 bases not matched to a gene. The CDR3 nucleotides read TGCGCCAGCAGCCAAGATACAGCGGGGGGTCTATACAATGAGCAGTTCTTC. Protein product: CASSQDTAGGLYNEQFF.

This clonotype was seen repeatedly, ten times or more. The V gene is TRBV7-8, the J gene TRBJ1-1; TRBD1 matches 8 bases. The CDR3 contains 14 residues. Unmatched junction bases numbered 5, after V lost 4 bases and J lost 4 bases. CDR1 is SGHVS and CDR2 is FQNEAQ in the germline V gene. The CDR3 reads CASSSRQGLTEAFF. CDR3 DNA sequence: TGTGCCAGCAGCTCGAGACAGGGGCTCACTGAAGCTTTCTTT.

This clonotype has at least ten counts. This chain uses TRBV15 with TRBJ1-2; no clear D. V lost 3 bases to trimming and J lost 7 bases, with 6 bases between them. The germline V gene has CDR1 LNHNV and CDR2 YYDKDF (reference sequence). The CDR3 totals 11 residues. CDR3 nucleotide sequence: TGTGCCACCAGCAGGGGTGGTGGCTACACCTTC. As protein: CATSRGGGYTF.

This clonotype was seen many times. The V call is TRBV30, the J call TRBJ2-3, with 7 nucleotides matching TRBD2. The CDR3 spans 13 residues. Germline V lookup: CDR1 GTSNPN, CDR2 SVGIG (reference sequence). Germline trimming cut 7 bases from V and 2 bases from J; bases unmatched to any gene: 6. The CDR3 bases are TGTGCCTATATGCGGGGGTTCACAGATACGCAGTATTTT. This sequence encodes CAYMRGFTDTQYF. Supplemented by reference TRBV30 and TRBJ2-3, the full variable domain reads SQTIHQWPATLVQPVGSPLSLECTVEGTSNPNLYWYRQAAGRGLQLLFYSVGIGQISSEVPQNLSASRPQDRQFILSSKKLLLSDSGFYLCAYMRGFTDTQYFGPGTRLTVL.

Ten or more counts support this clonotype. The chain is built from TRBV6-2 or TRBV6-3 and TRBJ2-3; unclear D gene. Germline lookup yields CDR1 MNHEY and CDR2 SVGEGT. V lost 6 bases to trimming and J lost 0 bases, with 7 bases between them. The CDR3 covers 13 residues. CDR3 DNA: TGTGCCAGCAGACAGACTAGCACAGATACGCAGTATTTT. It is translated as CASRQTSTDTQYF.

By share of the sample, this clonotype is medium-sized (0.01 to 0.1%). This chain uses TRBV3-1 with TRBJ2-5; 8 bases line up with TRBD2. Germline V gives CDR1 LGHDT, CDR2 YNNKEL (reference sequence). The length of the CDR3 is 14 residues. The V segment lost 5 bases and the J segment 3 bases; nucleotides outside the gene matches: 5. The DNA of the CDR3 is TGTGCCAGCAGCACGCAGCGGGGGAAAGAGACCCAGTACTTC. This translates into CASSTQRGKETQYF.

The chain combines TRBV19 with TRBJ1-4; the D gene is possibly TRBD1 (5 bases). With 6 bases removed from V and 4 bases from J, the gap between germline ends came to 21 bases. The CDR3 sequence is 17 residues long. Germline V gene sequence: CDR1 LNHDA, CDR2 SQIVND (reference sequence). The CDR3 nucleotides are TGTGCCAGTAGAAACGGGGCGGCAGGGCCCCATAATGAAAAACTGTTTTTT. Protein sequence: CASRNGAAGPHNEKLFF.

The chain employs TRBV28 and TRBJ2-1; D gene ambiguous. This CDR3 has 11 amino acids. Trimming cost V 4 bases and J 9 bases, with 7 bases left between them. Germline V gives CDR1 MDHEN, CDR2 SYDVKM. The CDR3 DNA sequence: TGTGCCAGCAGTTCCAAGGTTGAGCAGTTCTTC. Its protein product is CASSSKVEQFF.

This clonotype was observed at least ten times. The rearrangement joins TRBV29-1 to TRBJ1-3; D uncertain. Per the germline V gene, CDR1 is SQVTM and CDR2 is ANQGSEA. CDR3 size: 16 residues. Trimming left V 4 bases short and J 0 bases short, with 16 bases between. The CDR3 reads CSVVDPNTGSGNTIYF. The DNA for the CDR3 is TGCAGCGTTGTCGACCCGAACACCGGCTCTGGAAACACCATATATTTT. The full variable domain, in which reference TRBV29-1 and TRBJ1-3 provide the parts outside the CDR3, is SAVISQKPSRDICQRGTSLTIQCQVDSQVTMMFWYRQQPGQSLTLIATANQGSEATYESGFVIDKFPISRPNLTFSTLTVSNMSPEDSSIYLCSVVDPNTGSGNTIYFGEGSWLTVV.

By frequency in the sample, this clonotype is medium-sized. The V call is TRBV2, the J call TRBJ1-1; the D gene is possibly TRBD1 (5 bases). Germline lookup yields CDR1 SNHLY and CDR2 FYNNEI. The CDR3 is made up of 14 amino acids. V was trimmed by 3 bases and J by 5 bases, leaving 13 bases between them. The CDR3 sequence is CASSDLRDSTEAFF. The DNA for the CDR3 is TGTGCCAGCAGTGATCTCAGGGATTCGACTGAAGCTTTCTTT. Combining the CDR3 with reference TRBV2 and TRBJ1-1 gives the whole variable domain EPEVTQTPSHQVTQMGQEVILRCVPISNHLYFYWYRQILGQKVEFLVSFYNNEISEKSEIFDDQFSVERPDGSNFTLKIRSTKLEDSAMYFCASSDLRDSTEAFFGQGTRLTVV.

This clonotype was found a few times. This chain joins TRBV6-6 and TRBJ2-1; 13 bases map to TRBD2. Losses at the gene ends were 7 bases for V and 7 bases for J; bases not matched to a gene: 7. This CDR3 has 15 amino acids. Germline-derived CDR1 and CDR2 are MNHNY and SVGAGI (reference sequence). The CDR3 protein is CASTPGLAGMNEQFF. The CDR3 DNA is TGTGCCAGCACCCCGGGACTAGCGGGAATGAATGAGCAGTTCTTC.

The count of this clonotype is one. The V and J genes are TRBV11-3 and TRBJ1-1; D call uncertain. The CDR3 is 13 amino acids. V was trimmed by 2 bases and J by 1 base, leaving 5 bases between them. Germline V gene data show CDR1 as SGHNT and CDR2 as YENEEA. The CDR3 region is CASSLWENTEAFF. The CDR3 coding sequence is TGTGCCAGCAGCTTATGGGAGAACACTGAAGCTTTCTTT.

By sample fraction, this clonotype is medium-sized. This chain links TRBV6-4 with TRBJ1-5; the D gene is possibly TRBD1 (6 bases). Deletions cut 2 bases from V and 4 bases from J, with 18 bases between. The germline gives CDR1 MRHNA, CDR2 SNTAGT. This CDR3 spans 17 amino acids. CDR3 nucleotides: TGTGCCAGCAGTGACCCTCCGGGGGAAGGGGGAAATCAGCCCCAGCATTTT. Encoded protein: CASSDPPGEGGNQPQHF.

Relative to its sample, this clonotype is medium-sized. The chain joins TRBV7-2 to TRBJ2-5; D gene unclear. The CDR3 totals 14 residues. V was shortened by 5 bases and J by 2 bases, with 12 bases between the two germline ends. The V gene's germline CDR1 is SGHTA and CDR2 FQGNSA. The CDR3 region has the DNA TGTGCCAGCAGCCGGGCTAGAAGTCAAGAGACCCAGTACTTC. It is translated as CASSRARSQETQYF.

This clonotype was observed at least ten times. The chain recombines TRBV5-6 with TRBJ1-1; D gene uncertain. The CDR3 is 16 residues long. Trimming left V 0 bases short and J 0 bases short, with 12 bases between. Germline CDR1 SGHDT, CDR2 YYEEEE. In nucleotides, the CDR3 is TGTGCCAGCAGCTTGGCCAGTAGGCTAGTGAACACTGAAGCTTTCTTT. Translation gives CASSLASRLVNTEAFF.

By sample fraction, this clonotype is large. The V gene is TRBV27, the J gene TRBJ2-7, with 10 bases matching TRBD1. This CDR3 comprises 13 residues. CDR1 is MNHEY and CDR2 is SMNVEV in the germline V gene (reference sequence). Trimming removed 6 bases from V and 4 bases from J; junction bases left unmatched: 3. CDR3 DNA sequence: TGTGCCAGCAGCTCGGGACAGGGGTACGAGCAGTACTTC. It translates to CASSSGQGYEQYF.

This clonotype has only a few counts. The chain employs TRBV5-1 and TRBJ2-3, with D perhaps matching TRBD2 (5 bases). Looked up from germline, CDR1 is SGHRS and CDR2 is YFSETQ. V gave up 4 bases and J gave up 7 bases, with 16 bases separating them. This CDR3 comprises 14 residues. CDR3 DNA: TGCGCCAGCAGCGGGAATAGCGCGGGCTATACGCAGTATTTT. It codes for CASSGNSAGYTQYF.

The chain couples TRBV7-9 to TRBJ2-3; TRBD1 might be the D (5 bases). V lost 2 bases, J lost 0 bases, and 9 bases lay in between. The length of the CDR3 is 15 residues. Germline assignment: CDR1 SEHNR and CDR2 FQNEAQ (reference sequence). CDR3 coding DNA: TGTGCCAGCAGCTTAAGCAGGGATAGCACAGATACGCAGTATTTT. Its protein product is CASSLSRDSTDTQYF. The complete variable domain, with remaining parts taken from reference TRBV7-9 and TRBJ2-3, reads DTGVSQNPRHKITKRGQNVTFRCDPISEHNRLYWYRQTLGQGPEFLTYFQNEAQLEKSRLLSDRFSAERPKGSFSTLEIQRTEQGDSAMYLCASSLSRDSTDTQYFGPGTRLTVL.

V gene TRBV27 combines with J gene TRBJ2-1, with D possibly being TRBD1 (5 bases). Germline lookup yields CDR1 MNHEY and CDR2 SMNVEV (reference sequence). The CDR3 has 12 amino acids. Trimming removed 3 bases from V and 16 bases from J, with 16 bases in between. CDR3 sequence: CASSFFRTSLFF. CDR3 in DNA: TGTGCCAGCAGTTTTTTTCGGACAAGTTTATTCTTC.

V usage is TRBV5-6 and J usage is TRBJ2-1; D is unclear. The V gene's germline CDR1 is SGHDT and CDR2 YYEEEE. V lost 0 bases to trimming and J lost 0 bases, with 4 bases between them. CDR3 length equals 14 residues. The CDR3 protein is CASSLVISYNEQFF. Written as DNA, the CDR3 is TGTGCCAGCAGCTTGGTGATCTCCTACAATGAGCAGTTCTTC.

This clonotype was counted only a few times. The junction differs from germline at one of its ends, possibly a read error. This sequence joins TRBV5-3 and TRBJ2-1, with D unclear. TRBV5-3 is reported as an ORF; its role is uncertain. The CDR3 consists of 16 residues. This CDR3 is CASSSRAQDSYNEQFF. The DNA of the CDR3 is TGTGCCAGCAGCTCTCGAGCGCAGGACTCCTACAATGAGCAGTTCTTC.